The clone carrying this T cell receptor (beta chain) was detected a few times. The antigen remains undetermined. This entry is derived from a study of cytomegalovirus exposure and HLA in healthy donors. The PCR ran on 60 Vbeta and 13 Jbeta primers. The table came from immunoSEQ multiplex PCR; TCRdb's copy has only in-frame clones and leaves some out. The table includes about 140,000 clones, roughly three quarters detected once. The CDR3 consists of 14 residues. The germline gives CDR1 SNHLY, CDR2 FYNNEI. With 3 bases clipped from V and 0 bases from J, the junction kept 2 bases outside the gene matches. Overall study results and limits: Across HLA loci, a later analysis found differing TCR association rates, with DRB1 most and HLA-C fewest.

The chain is built from TRBV2 and TRBJ2-7; 7 bases line up with TRBD2. The receptor comes from a middle-aged woman in good health and CMV-seronegative. Material for sequencing was PBMCs. In DNA form, the CDR3 reads TGTGCCAGCAGTGAGGGGACTATCTCCTACGAGCAGTACTTC. It is translated as CASSEGTISYEQYF.